Listed below are T cell receptor beta chains from one sample, sequenced in a study of vaccination and CD4 T cells after COVID-19. One entry per CDR3 protein results from TCRdb running MiXCR on the PCR reads. Of around 14,000 distinct CDR3 sequences listed, roughly 50% were seen once; the top ten hold 6.5% to 9.5%. Their cognate antigens are unknown. Material: CD4+ T cells from blood, cultured in vitro. These receptors originate from a human donor who had recovered from COVID-19. Each CDR3 is given with its conserved first and last residue. Fields, in order: D gene, V gene, J gene, clone size, CDR3 protein, CDR3 DNA. D genes are given only for firm matches. Not all rows give a size; the values are once, few, many and, for expanded clones, a class.

.,TRBV6-1,TRBJ2-7,few,CASRSWGSEAYEQYF,TGTGCCAGCAGGTCCTGGGGCAGCGAAGCCTACGAGCAGTACTTC
TRBD2,TRBV20-1,TRBJ2-7,few,CSAREGTSGGYEQYF,TGCAGTGCTAGAGAAGGGACTAGCGGGGGCTACGAGCAGTACTTC
TRBD1,TRBV27,TRBJ2-1,.,CASSLGTTGGRTFF,TGTGCCAGCAGTTTAGGGACGACAGGGGGCAGAACGTTCTTC
.,TRBV28,TRBJ2-7,.,CASSLSAGEQYF,TGTGCCAGCAGTTTATCGGCGGGCGAGCAGTACTTC
TRBD1,TRBV24-1,TRBJ2-1,.,CATSDRGQGQINEQFF,TGTGCCACCAGTGACAGAGGACAGGGCCAGATCAATGAGCAGTTCTTC
TRBD1,TRBV24-1,TRBJ2-5,.,CATSDGQGGVETQYF,TGTGCCACCAGTGATGGACAGGGTGGGGTGGAGACCCAGTACTTC
.,TRBV2,TRBJ1-2,few,CASSVRTDYGYTF,TGTGCCAGCAGTGTTAGGACAGACTATGGCTACACCTTC
.,TRBV11-2,TRBJ1-1,.,CASSLSEAAGAFF,TGTGCCAGCAGCTTGTCCGAGGCCGCGGGAGCTTTCTTT
TRBD2,TRBV7-2,TRBJ2-3,few,CASSSDGLAGFHFSTDTQYF,TGTGCCAGCAGCTCGGACGGGTTAGCGGGATTCCATTTTAGCACAGATACGCAGTATTTT
.,TRBV19,TRBJ1-1,.,CASSPSIRGTEAFF,TGTGCCAGTAGTCCGTCTATAAGAGGAACTGAAGCTTTCTTT
.,TRBV6-1,TRBJ1-1,.,CASREQGWTEAFF,TGTGCCAGCAGAGAACAGGGATGGACTGAAGCTTTCTTT
.,TRBV4-1,TRBJ1-4,once,CASSQVSTVEKLFF,TGCGCCAGCAGCCAAGTCTCCACGGTCGAAAAACTGTTTTTT
.,TRBV2,TRBJ2-1,.,CASIIIYNEQFF,TGTGCCAGCATCATAATTTACAATGAGCAGTTCTTC
.,TRBV6-5,TRBJ2-7,.,CASSYSGISYEQYF,TGTGCCAGCAGTTATTCGGGCATCTCCTACGAGCAGTACTTC
.,TRBV20-1,TRBJ1-1,.,CSASRVADTEAFF,TGCAGTGCTAGCAGGGTTGCGGACACTGAAGCTTTCTTT
.,TRBV20-1,TRBJ1-5,few,CSARLTNQPQHF,TGCAGTGCTAGACTTACTAATCAGCCCCAGCATTTT
.,TRBV28,TRBJ1-2,medium-sized,CASILRRGALNYGYTF,TGTGCCAGCATTCTTCGCCGCGGGGCCCTTAACTATGGCTACACCTTC
TRBD1,TRBV7-9,TRBJ1-5,.,CASSPTGANNQPQHF,TGTGCCAGCAGTCCGACAGGGGCGAACAATCAGCCCCAGCATTTT
.,TRBV28,TRBJ1-2,.,CASRADRGYTF,TGTGCCAGCAGGGCCGATAGGGGCTACACCTTC
TRBD1,TRBV6-1,TRBJ2-2,.,CASRSGTANTGELFF,TGTGCCAGCAGATCCGGGACAGCGAACACCGGGGAGCTGTTTTTT
.,TRBV28,TRBJ2-5,.,CASSLGGRETQYF,TGTGCCAGCAGTTTAGGGGGCCGGGAGACCCAGTACTTC
.,TRBV19,TRBJ1-1,few,CASRPLGNTEAFF,TGTGCCAGTAGACCCCTGGGGAACACTGAAGCTTTCTTT